This TCR beta chain was documented in a study of identical twins. Study-wide points: While abundant cord blood beta clonotypes carried fewer insertions, memory repertoires showed no such pattern.

Using its own MiXCR run on the 5' RACE reads, TCRdb lists one record per CDR3 protein. The sample includes roughly 710,000 distinct CDR3 sequences, around 5.7% seen only once; the top ten take around 1.9%. A word on this clonotype: Its specificity is not known.

CDR1 is SGHRS, CDR2 YFSETQ, per germline. CDR3 size: 14 residues. With 0 bases removed from V and 5 bases from J, the gap between germline ends came to 9 bases. The receptor was isolated from a young man in good health. The sequenced material came from naive T cells sorted from blood. The V gene is TRBV5-1, the J gene TRBJ2-4, with no clear D. The CDR3 DNA reads as TGCGCCAGCAGCTTGGAGCGCAGCCAAAACATTCAGTACTTC. This gives the protein CASSLERSQNIQYF.